This entry features one T cell receptor (beta chain) sequence. TCRdb keeps only in-frame clones here, not all; method: immunoSEQ multiplex PCR. The table has approximately 350,000 clones, more than 80% seen once. This sample is part of a study of blood T cell repertoires in COVID-19. The sequencing sample was made of PBMCs or T cells enriched from blood (not recorded which). This sequence originates from a man aged 18-30 years who had recovered from COVID-19.

CDR3 region: CASSKTGVSGGSPLHF. The DNA of the CDR3 is TGTGCCAGCAGCAAGACAGGGGTTTCCGGGGGATCACCCCTCCACTTT. This chain links TRBV28 with TRBJ1-6, with 8 nucleotides matching TRBD1. The V and J ends lost 6 bases and 10 bases, in that order; junction bases with no gene match: 14. The CDR3 contains 16 residues. The germline V gene encodes CDR1 MDHEN and CDR2 SYDVKM. Supplemented by reference TRBV28 and TRBJ1-6, the full variable domain reads DVKVTQSSRYLVKRTGEKVFLECVQDMDHENMFWYRQDPGLGLRLIYFSYDVKMKEKGDIPEGYSVSREKKERFSLILESASTNQTSMYLCASSKTGVSGGSPLHFGNGTRLTVT.